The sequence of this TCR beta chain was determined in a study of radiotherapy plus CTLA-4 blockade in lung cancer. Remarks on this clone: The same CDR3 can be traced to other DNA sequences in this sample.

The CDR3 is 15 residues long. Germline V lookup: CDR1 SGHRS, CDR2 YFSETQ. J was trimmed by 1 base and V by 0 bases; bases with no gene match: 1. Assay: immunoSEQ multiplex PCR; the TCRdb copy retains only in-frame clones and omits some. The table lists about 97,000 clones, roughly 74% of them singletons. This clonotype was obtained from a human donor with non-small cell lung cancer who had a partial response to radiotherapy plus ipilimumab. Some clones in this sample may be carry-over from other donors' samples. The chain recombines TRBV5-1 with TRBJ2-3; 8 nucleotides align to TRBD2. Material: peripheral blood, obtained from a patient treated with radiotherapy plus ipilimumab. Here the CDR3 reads CASSLEGLGTDTQYF. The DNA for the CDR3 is TGCGCCAGCAGCTTGGAGGGACTAGGCACAGATACGCAGTATTTT.